Described below is a single T cell receptor beta chain sequence and its context. The length of the CDR3 is 18 residues. The germline gives CDR1 GTSNPN, CDR2 SVGIG (reference sequence). The junction had 11 bases not matched to a gene; V was cut back by 2 bases and J by 0 bases. These data belong to a study of cytomegalovirus exposure and HLA in healthy donors. 13 Jbeta primers and 60 Vbeta primers were used for the PCR. Assay used: immunoSEQ multiplex PCR; TCRdb lists only in-frame clones, some missing. The sample records 55,000 to 65,000 clones, 65% to 90% being singletons. This receptor was taken from a female donor in good health and CMV-seronegative. The chain recombines TRBV30 with TRBJ1-5, with 9 nucleotides matching TRBD1. The sample was PBMCs. The CDR3, as DNA: TGTGCCTGGAGTACCAGGACAGGGGACCTATATAGCAATCAGCCCCAGCATTTT. It encodes CAWSTRTGDLYSNQPQHF. The full variable domain, its missing parts supplied by reference TRBV30 and TRBJ1-5, is SQTIHQWPATLVQPVGSPLSLECTVEGTSNPNLYWYRQAAGRGLQLLFYSVGIGQISSEVPQNLSASRPQDRQFILSSKKLLLSDSGFYLCAWSTRTGDLYSNQPQHFGDGTRLSIL.